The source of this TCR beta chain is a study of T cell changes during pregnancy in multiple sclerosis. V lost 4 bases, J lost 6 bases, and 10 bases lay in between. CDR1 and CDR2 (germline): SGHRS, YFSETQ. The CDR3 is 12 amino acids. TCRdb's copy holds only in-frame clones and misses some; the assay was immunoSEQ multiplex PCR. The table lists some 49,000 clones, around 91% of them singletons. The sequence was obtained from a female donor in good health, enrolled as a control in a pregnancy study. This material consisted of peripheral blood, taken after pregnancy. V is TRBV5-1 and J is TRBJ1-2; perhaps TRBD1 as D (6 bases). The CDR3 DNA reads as TGCGCCAGCAGCCTAAACAGGGATGGCTACACCTTC. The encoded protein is CASSLNRDGYTF.